Shown below are 18 T cell receptor beta chains from a single sample sequenced in a study of blood T cell repertoires in COVID-19. TCRdb's copy holds only in-frame clones and misses some; the assay was immunoSEQ multiplex PCR. Altogether 200,000 or so clones are present, roughly 88% being singletons, with the ten largest covering 9.5% to 13%. Sequencing was carried out using peripheral blood. All receptors come from a human donor with active or convalescent COVID-19. The donor label of this sample is uncertain.

The genes are TRBV30 and TRBJ2-4, with D possibly matching TRBD2 (6 bases). V lost 2 bases and J 2 bases, leaving 10 bases between the germline ends. This CDR3 spans 14 amino acids. Germline V gives CDR1 GTSNPN, CDR2 SVGIG (reference sequence). CDR3 nucleotides: TGTGCCTGGAGTATGGGGGGTACCAAAAACATTCAGTACTTC. Its protein is CAWSMGGTKNIQYF.

This clone has just one count. The chain joins TRBV12-5 to TRBJ2-7; 10 nucleotides match TRBD2. The CDR3 length is 20 residues. The ends lost 3 bases at V and 2 bases at J; junction bases unmatched: 19. In germline, CDR1 is LGHNT, CDR2 FRNRAP. This CDR3 is CASGLQSGGMASGSAYEQYF. The CDR3 coding sequence is TGTGCTAGTGGTTTACAATCAGGGGGCATGGCTAGCGGGAGCGCCTACGAGCAGTACTTC. The variable domain in full, completed from reference TRBV12-5 and TRBJ2-7, reads DARVTQTPRHKVTEMGQEVTMRCQPILGHNTVFWYRQTMMQGLELLAYFRNRAPLDDSGMPKDRFSAEMPDATLATLKIQPSEPRDSAVYFCASGLQSGGMASGSAYEQYFGPGTRLTVT.

The chain is built from TRBV4-3 and TRBJ1-2, with D unresolved. Trimming cost V 0 bases and J 4 bases, with 6 bases left between them. This CDR3 is 13 amino acids long. Germline V gene data show CDR1 as LGHNA and CDR2 as YSLEER. This CDR3 reads CASSQERGYGYTF. CDR3 nucleotide sequence: TGCGCCAGCAGCCAAGAAAGAGGCTATGGCTACACCTTC.

This rearrangement joins TRBV7-6 to TRBJ1-3; D gene uncertain. CDR3 length: 15 amino acids. The germline gives CDR1 SGHVS, CDR2 FNYEAQ. Deletions cut 7 bases from V and 0 bases from J, with 13 bases between. CDR3 DNA sequence: TGTGCCAGCACCATATCGGGGAACTCTGGAAACACCATATATTTT. Residues: CASTISGNSGNTIYF.

The chain is built from TRBV28 and TRBJ2-1; 9 bases align to TRBD2. Trimming at V came to 2 bases and at J to 4 bases, leaving 6 bases not matched to a gene. CDR3 length equals 16 residues. Germline assignment: CDR1 MDHEN and CDR2 SYDVKM. Here the CDR3 reads CASSLELAGIYNEQFF. As DNA, the CDR3 is TGTGCCAGCAGTTTAGAGCTAGCGGGGATATACAATGAGCAGTTCTTC.

The V and J genes are TRBV9 and TRBJ1-5; 9 positions agree with TRBD1. CDR1 SGDLS and CDR2 YYNGEE come from the germline V gene. The trim removed 4 bases at V and 6 bases at J, leaving 5 bases unmatched. The CDR3 covers 14 residues. The CDR3 nucleotides read TGTGCCAGCAGCAACGACAGGGGGTCTCAGCCCCAGCATTTT. Amino acids: CASSNDRGSQPQHF.

The chain joins TRBV3-1 (or the pseudogene TRBV3-2) to TRBJ2-2; the match to TRBD1 covers 10 bases. This CDR3 contains 17 residues. J was trimmed by 3 bases and V by 1 base; bases with no gene match: 5. CDR1 is LGHDT and CDR2 is YNNKEL in the germline V gene (reference sequence). CDR3 coding DNA: TGTGCCAGCAGCCAAGTTCTGGGACAGGGGTACACCGGGGAGCTGTTTTTT. Its translation is CASSQVLGQGYTGELFF.

The chain combines TRBV7-9 with TRBJ1-2, with D unclear. The CDR3 covers 15 residues. V lost 7 bases, J lost 0 bases, and 15 bases lay in between. Germline CDR1 SEHNR, CDR2 FQNEAQ (reference sequence). For the CDR3, the DNA is TGTGCCAGCACCACCGGGGAGGGTCCTAACTATGGCTACACCTTC. This codes for CASTTGEGPNYGYTF.

The chain uses TRBV7-2 and TRBJ2-7, with 9 nucleotides matching TRBD2. V lost 0 bases, J lost 7 bases, and 7 bases stayed unmatched. From germline, CDR1 is SGHTA and CDR2 FQGNSA. CDR3 size: 15 residues. CDR3 residues: CASSLAGGGDSEQYF. CDR3 DNA sequence: TGTGCCAGCAGCTTAGCGGGCGGGGGGGACAGTGAGCAGTACTTC.

This chain connects TRBV5-1 to TRBJ2-7; D might be TRBD2 (6 bases). Trimming pared 2 bases from V and 2 bases from J, leaving 14 bases between. The CDR3 is 15 amino acids. Germline CDR1 is SGHRS and CDR2 is YFSETQ. CDR3 sequence (DNA): TGCGCCAGCAGCTTTGGCGGGACTGCAGCCTACGAGCAGTACTTC. Its protein product is CASSFGGTAAYEQYF.

V gene TRBV5-1 combines with J gene TRBJ2-3; D may be TRBD1 (6 bases). Trimming shortened V by 2 bases and J by 2 bases, and 18 bases separated the two germline ends. CDR3 length: 17 amino acids. Per germline, CDR1 SGHRS and CDR2 YFSETQ. CDR3 loop: CASSLSRWDTDTDTQYF. CDR3 nucleotides: TGCGCCAGCAGCTTATCCCGCTGGGACACCGACACAGATACGCAGTATTTT.

This clone was seen a few times. The chain combines TRBV2 with TRBJ1-2, with D tentatively TRBD1 (5 bases). Between the trimmed V and J ends, which lost 4 bases and 8 bases, there was a span of 17 bases. Germline V gene lookup returns CDR1 SNHLY and CDR2 FYNNEI. CDR3 length: 14 amino acids. CDR3 sequence: CASSARGRGGGYTF. The DNA of the CDR3 is TGTGCCAGCAGTGCAAGGGGACGGGGAGGCGGCTACACCTTC.

The chain has TRBV19 and TRBJ1-4; the D is unclear. Trimming took off 4 bases at V and 8 bases at J, with 17 bases between the two ends. CDR3 length: 15 amino acids. Germline values: CDR1 LNHDA, CDR2 SQIVND (reference sequence). In nucleotides, the CDR3 is TGTGCCAGTAGTACACGAGGAATCGGCGAGGAAAAACTGTTTTTT. This gives the protein CASSTRGIGEEKLFF.

This chain uses TRBV7-2 with TRBJ2-7, with D tentatively TRBD1 (5 bases). V was cut by 5 bases and J by 0 bases, with 11 bases left in between. The CDR3 is 14 residues long. CDR1 and CDR2 from the germline V gene are SGHTA and FQGNSA. The CDR3 here is CASSQNRNSYEQYF. CDR3 DNA: TGTGCCAGCAGCCAAAACAGGAACTCCTACGAGCAGTACTTC.

V usage is TRBV5-1 and J usage is TRBJ1-2; 7 nucleotides match TRBD1. V lost 6 bases, J lost 3 bases, and 5 bases stayed unmatched. This CDR3 spans 13 amino acids. CDR1 and CDR2 (germline): SGHRS, YFSETQ. As DNA, the CDR3 is TGCGCCAGCACCCCAACAGGGGACTATGGCTACACCTTC. Translation gives CASTPTGDYGYTF.

The chain has TRBV5-1 and TRBJ1-1; D uncertain. The CDR3 has 11 residues. Looked up from germline, CDR1 is SGHRS and CDR2 is YFSETQ. V was trimmed by 0 bases and J by 7 bases, leaving 4 bases between them. The CDR3 reads CASSLAGEAFF. The CDR3 DNA reads as TGCGCCAGCAGCTTGGCCGGTGAAGCTTTCTTT.

V usage is TRBV9 and J usage is TRBJ2-1; TRBD2 aligns across 15 bases. Unmatched junction bases numbered 14, after V lost 4 bases and J lost 0 bases. Germline CDR1 SGDLS, CDR2 YYNGEE. The CDR3 consists of 21 residues. The CDR3 DNA is TGTGCCAGCAGCCCCCAATTGGGGACTAGCGGGGGGCCCAGCTCCTACAATGAGCAGTTCTTC. Encoded protein: CASSPQLGTSGGPSSYNEQFF.

The genes are TRBV7-9 and TRBJ1-4; the match to TRBD1 covers 11 bases. Per germline, CDR1 SEHNR and CDR2 FQNEAQ (reference sequence). The length of the CDR3 is 16 residues. With V trimmed by 6 bases and J by 6 bases, 9 bases remained unmatched. CDR3 sequence: CASRPRTGGPDEKLFF. The CDR3 DNA follows: TGTGCCAGCAGACCTAGGACAGGGGGCCCAGATGAAAAACTGTTTTTT.